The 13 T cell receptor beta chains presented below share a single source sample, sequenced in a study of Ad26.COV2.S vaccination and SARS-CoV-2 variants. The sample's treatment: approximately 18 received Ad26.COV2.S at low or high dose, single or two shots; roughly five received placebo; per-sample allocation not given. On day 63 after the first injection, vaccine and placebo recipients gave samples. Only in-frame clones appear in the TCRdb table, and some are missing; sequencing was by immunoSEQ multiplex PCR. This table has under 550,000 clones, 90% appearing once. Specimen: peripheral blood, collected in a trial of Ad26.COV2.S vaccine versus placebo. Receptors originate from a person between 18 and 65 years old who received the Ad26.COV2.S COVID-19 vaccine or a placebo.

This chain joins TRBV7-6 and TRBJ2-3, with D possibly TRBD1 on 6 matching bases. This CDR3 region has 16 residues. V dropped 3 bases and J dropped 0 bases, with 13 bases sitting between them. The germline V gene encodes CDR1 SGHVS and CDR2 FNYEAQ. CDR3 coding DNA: TGTGCCAGCAGCTTTAACGGACAGCTAAGCACAGATACGCAGTATTTT. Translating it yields CASSFNGQLSTDTQYF.

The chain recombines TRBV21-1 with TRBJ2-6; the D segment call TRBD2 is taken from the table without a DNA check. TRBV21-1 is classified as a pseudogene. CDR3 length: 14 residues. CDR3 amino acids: CASSPPLGANVLTF. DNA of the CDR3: TGTGCCAGCAGCCCTCCCCTGGGGGCCAACGTCCTGACTTTC.

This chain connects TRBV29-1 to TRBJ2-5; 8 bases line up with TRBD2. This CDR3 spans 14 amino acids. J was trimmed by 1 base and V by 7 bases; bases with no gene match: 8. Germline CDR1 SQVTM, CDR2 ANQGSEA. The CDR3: CSDTGTSRQETQYF. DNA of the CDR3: TGCAGCGATACCGGGACTAGTCGCCAAGAGACCCAGTACTTC.

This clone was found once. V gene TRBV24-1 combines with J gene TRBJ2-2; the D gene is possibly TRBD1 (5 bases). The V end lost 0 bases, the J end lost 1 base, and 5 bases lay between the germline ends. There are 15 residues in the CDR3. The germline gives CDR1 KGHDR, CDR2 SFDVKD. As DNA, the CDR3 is TGTGCCACCAGTGATTTGACAGGGAACACCGGGGAGCTGTTTTTT. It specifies CATSDLTGNTGELFF.

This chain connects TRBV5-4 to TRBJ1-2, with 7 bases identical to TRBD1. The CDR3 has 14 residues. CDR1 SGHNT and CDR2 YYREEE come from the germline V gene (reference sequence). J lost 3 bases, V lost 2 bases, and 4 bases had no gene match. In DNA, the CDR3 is TGTGCCAGCAGCTTAAACAGGGGTGACTATGGCTACACCTTC. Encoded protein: CASSLNRGDYGYTF.

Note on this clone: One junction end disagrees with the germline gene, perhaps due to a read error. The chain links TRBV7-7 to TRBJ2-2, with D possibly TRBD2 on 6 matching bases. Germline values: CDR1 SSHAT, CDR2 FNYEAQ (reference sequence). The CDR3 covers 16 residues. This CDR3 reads CASSPSPGDLHGELFF. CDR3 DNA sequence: TGTGCTAGCAGCCCATCTCCGGGGGACCTTCACGGGGAGCTGTTTTTT.

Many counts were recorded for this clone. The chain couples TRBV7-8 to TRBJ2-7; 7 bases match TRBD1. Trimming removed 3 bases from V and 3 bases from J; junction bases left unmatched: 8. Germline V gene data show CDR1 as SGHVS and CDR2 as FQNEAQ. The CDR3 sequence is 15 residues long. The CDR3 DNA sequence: TGTGCCAGCAGCTTGGGGACAGCACCATTCTACGAGCAGTACTTC. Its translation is CASSLGTAPFYEQYF.

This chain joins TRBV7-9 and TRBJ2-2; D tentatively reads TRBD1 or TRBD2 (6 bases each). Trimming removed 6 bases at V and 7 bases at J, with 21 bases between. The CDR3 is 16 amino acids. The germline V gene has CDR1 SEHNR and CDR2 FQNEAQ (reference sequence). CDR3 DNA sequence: TGTGCCAGCAGTCCGCAGACCCCCGGGGGCCACGGGGAGCTGTTTTTT. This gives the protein CASSPQTPGGHGELFF.

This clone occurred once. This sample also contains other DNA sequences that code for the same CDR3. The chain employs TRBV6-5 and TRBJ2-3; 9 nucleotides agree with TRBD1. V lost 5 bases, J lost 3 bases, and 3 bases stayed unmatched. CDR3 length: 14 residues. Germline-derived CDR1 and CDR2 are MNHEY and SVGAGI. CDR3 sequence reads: CASSRDRVTDTQYF. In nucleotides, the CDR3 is TGTGCCAGCAGTCGGGACAGGGTAACAGATACGCAGTATTTT.

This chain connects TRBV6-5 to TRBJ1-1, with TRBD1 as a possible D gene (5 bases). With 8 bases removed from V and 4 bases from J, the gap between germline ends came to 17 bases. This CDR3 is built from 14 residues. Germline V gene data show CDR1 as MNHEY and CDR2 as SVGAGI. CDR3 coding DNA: TGTGCCAGCTCCGAAAGGGCAGGGTCCACTGAAGCTTTCTTT. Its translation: CASSERAGSTEAFF.

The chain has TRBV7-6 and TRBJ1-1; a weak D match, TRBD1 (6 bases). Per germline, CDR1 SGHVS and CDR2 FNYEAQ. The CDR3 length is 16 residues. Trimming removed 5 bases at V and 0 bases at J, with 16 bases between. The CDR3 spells CASSTSLGQMNTEAFF. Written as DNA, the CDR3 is TGTGCCAGCAGCACCAGCCTGGGACAAATGAACACTGAAGCTTTCTTT.

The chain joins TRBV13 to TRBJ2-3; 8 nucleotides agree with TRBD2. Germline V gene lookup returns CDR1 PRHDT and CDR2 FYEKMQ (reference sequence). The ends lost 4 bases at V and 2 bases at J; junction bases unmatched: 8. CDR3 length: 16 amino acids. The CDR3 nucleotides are TGTGCCAGCAGCTCCCCTCGGGGGGGCAACACAGATACGCAGTATTTT. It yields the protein CASSSPRGGNTDTQYF.

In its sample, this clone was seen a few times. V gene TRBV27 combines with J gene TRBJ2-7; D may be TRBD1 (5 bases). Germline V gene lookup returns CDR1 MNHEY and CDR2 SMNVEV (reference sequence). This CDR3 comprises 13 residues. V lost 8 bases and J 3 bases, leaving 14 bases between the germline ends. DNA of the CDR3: TGTGCCAGCTCTAGGGGCAGCTACTACGAGCAGTACTTC. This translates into CASSRGSYYEQYF.